Following are 5 T cell receptor beta chains from one sample sequenced in a study of blood T cell repertoires in COVID-19. Clones were sequenced by immunoSEQ multiplex PCR, and TCRdb holds only the in-frame ones, with some missing. This table has 150,000 to 160,000 clones, around 85% appearing once. Sequencing input: peripheral blood. The receptors here all came from a woman aged 60 to 75 with acute or convalescent COVID-19.

The chain recombines TRBV27 with TRBJ1-4; D not certain. CDR3 size: 15 residues. Germline lookup yields CDR1 MNHEY and CDR2 SMNVEV (reference sequence). Trimming took 5 bases from V and 6 from J, leaving 16 bases between them. This chain's CDR3 is CASSPSWGGYEKLFF. CDR3 coding DNA: TGTGCCAGCAGTCCGAGCTGGGGAGGATATGAAAAACTGTTTTTT.

The chain recombines TRBV28 with TRBJ1-2; D possibly corresponds to TRBD1 (5 bases). Germline V CDR1 and CDR2: MDHEN, SYDVKM. The V and J ends lost 8 bases and 4 bases respectively, with 17 bases between them. The CDR3 contains 14 residues. This chain's CDR3 is CASGPWGTGYGYTF. CDR3 sequence (DNA): TGTGCCAGCGGACCTTGGGGTACAGGCTATGGCTACACCTTC.

The sample holds many counts of this clone. This chain links TRBV6-1 with TRBJ2-2, with D possibly matching TRBD1 (5 bases). The CDR3 has 14 amino acids. Germline CDR1 is MNHNS and CDR2 is SASEGT. The V and J ends lost 2 bases and 7 bases respectively, with 11 bases between them. CDR3 DNA: TGTGCCAGCAGTGAACAGGGCCCGGGCGGGGAGCTGTTTTTT. It codes for CASSEQGPGGELFF.

V gene TRBV29-1 combines with J gene TRBJ1-2; 7 bases are a match to TRBD1. Germline trimming cut 5 bases from V and 4 bases from J; bases unmatched to any gene: 7. The CDR3 runs to 13 residues. From germline, CDR1 is SQVTM and CDR2 ANQGSEA. CDR3 in DNA: TGCAGCGTTAAATACAGGGGCCTCTATGGCTACACCTTC. It translates to CSVKYRGLYGYTF.

Concerning this clone itself: This sample includes further DNA sequences coding for the same CDR3. V and J are TRBV7-3 and TRBJ1-6, with 9 nucleotides matching TRBD1. Germline loops: CDR1 SGHTA, CDR2 FQGTGA. The CDR3 is 14 residues long. The ends lost 4 bases at V and 7 bases at J; junction bases unmatched: 2. CDR3 sequence reads: CASSSGQGNSPLHF. The CDR3 DNA is TGTGCCAGCAGCTCGGGACAGGGAAATTCACCCCTCCACTTT. The whole variable domain, remainder taken from reference TRBV7-3 and TRBJ1-6, is GAGVSQTPSNKVTEKGKYVELRCDPISGHTALYWYRQSLGQGPEFLIYFQGTGAADDSGLPNDRFFAVRPEGSVSTLKIQRTERGDSAVYLCASSSGQGNSPLHFGNGTRLTVT.